This T cell receptor beta chain was found in a study of Graves' ophthalmopathy and Graves' hyperthyroidism. Overall study context: Upon initial diagnosis and before any treatment, peripheral blood was collected.

This clonotype was found many times. The antigen is unknown. Overall study findings and caveats: Most expanded clonotypes in thyroid above 0.001 frequency also showed up in blood.

For repertoire sequencing, the TCR beta CDR3 regions were amplified from RNA transcripts. After a first-round RT-PCR with HTBI primers, a second-round multiplex PCR was run. TCRdb used MiXCR to reprocess the multiplex PCR reads, holding one entry per CDR3 protein. The table has about 740,000 distinct CDR3 sequences, roughly 40% seen once. There are 13 residues in the CDR3. V lost 5 bases to trimming and J lost 3 bases; unmatched junction nucleotides: 5. CDR1 and CDR2 (germline): SGDLS, YYNGEE. With a duration under 3 months, ophthalmopathy in the donors showed moderate-to-severe activity, CAS ≥3 and NOSPECS ≥4. Exclusion covered patients with other autoimmune diseases or uncontrolled infections (as well as pregnancy or lactation).

The TCR was taken from an adult man with Graves' ophthalmopathy. The sample consisted of peripheral blood. The genes are TRBV9 and TRBJ2-7; 7 bases match TRBD2. CDR3 in amino acids: CASSGGRLYEQYF. CDR3 nucleotides: TGTGCCAGCAGTGGCGGGAGACTCTACGAGCAGTACTTC.